This T cell receptor beta chain was profiled in a study of cytomegalovirus exposure and HLA in healthy donors. Worth noting for this clone: A junction end diverges from the germline sequence, so it may reflect a read error.

It was with 60 Vbeta and 13 Jbeta primers that the PCR ran. The data were produced by immunoSEQ multiplex PCR, yet TCRdb's version contains in-frame clones alone and is incomplete. This table holds 150,000 to 200,000 clones, over 75% found once. Specimen: PBMCs. This receptor was taken from a man younger than 30 in good health and CMV-seronegative.

The CDR3 DNA follows: TGTTCCAGCAGCCAGGGGACGCCCAACTATGGCTACACCTTC. Protein product: CSSSQGTPNYGYTF. The genes are TRBV7-9 and TRBJ1-2; a possible D gene is TRBD1 (6 bases). The CDR3 is 14 residues long. Germline CDR1 is SEHNR and CDR2 is FQNEAQ (reference sequence).